These 9 T cell receptor beta chains were sequenced from one sample in a study of a mutant IDH1 vaccine in newly diagnosed glioma. Assay: immunoSEQ multiplex PCR; the TCRdb copy retains only in-frame clones and omits some. The table lists 31,000 or so clones, around 84% of them singletons. These TCRs' antigens remain unknown. As to time point: week 35, safety follow-up. Topical imiquimod was applied with each vaccine dose, which held 300 ug of mutant IDH1 20-mer peptide. This material consisted of PBMCs, taken from a glioma patient whose treatment included an IDH1 peptide vaccine. These receptors originate from a man in his thirties or forties with glioma.

The CDR3 here is CASSPRTNTEAFF. In DNA, the CDR3 is TGTGCCAGCAGCCCCAGGACCAACACTGAAGCTTTCTTT. The rearrangement links TRBV16 to TRBJ1-1; no reliable D call. This CDR3 region has 13 residues. V lost 4 bases and J lost 2, with 8 bases in between. The V gene's germline CDR1 is KGHSY and CDR2 FQNENV.

J is TRBJ2-2 and V is TRBV7-7; 10 nucleotides line up with TRBD2. The CDR3 is made up of 16 amino acids. Germline V gives CDR1 SSHAT, CDR2 FNYEAQ (reference sequence). V shed 6 bases, J shed 0 bases, and the junction held 4 bases outside the gene matches. The CDR3 is CASSWTSGPNTGELFF. The DNA of the CDR3 is TGTGCCAGCAGTTGGACTAGCGGCCCGAACACCGGGGAGCTGTTTTTT.

The chain uses TRBV6-6 and TRBJ1-5; 8 nucleotides align to TRBD1. V shed 6 bases and J 6 bases; nucleotides not matched to a gene: 7. CDR3 length equals 14 residues. CDR1 and CDR2 from the germline V gene are MNHNY and SVGAGI (reference sequence). CDR3 sequence: CASSWGQVGQPQHF. Written as DNA, the CDR3 is TGTGCCAGCAGCTGGGGACAGGTTGGTCAGCCCCAGCATTTT.

The rearrangement links TRBV5-4 to TRBJ1-3; 7 nucleotides agree with TRBD1. The V segment lost 5 bases and the J segment 2 bases; nucleotides outside the gene matches: 13. This CDR3 has 17 residues. Germline CDR1 and CDR2: SGHNT and YYREEE (reference sequence). CDR3 nucleotide sequence: TGTGCCAGCAGATACTTGCCCACCACAGGGGCTGGAAACACCATATATTTT. Translation gives CASRYLPTTGAGNTIYF.

The J gene is TRBJ2-4, the V gene TRBV11-2, with D maybe TRBD2 (5 bases). This CDR3 region has 16 residues. CDR1 is SGHAT and CDR2 is FQNNGV in the germline V gene. V lost 5 bases, J lost 2 bases, and 16 bases lay in between. The CDR3 sequence is CASSILRGGPKNIQYF. CDR3 nucleotides: TGTGCCAGCAGCATCCTTCGTGGAGGCCCCAAAAACATTCAGTACTTC.

This rearrangement joins TRBV30 to TRBJ2-6; TRBD1 agrees at 9 bases. There are 17 residues in the CDR3. Germline V lookup: CDR1 GTSNPN, CDR2 SVGIG (reference sequence). V was clipped by 5 bases and J by 0 bases; unmatched bases: 8. CDR3 in DNA: TGTGCCTGGTTCCGGGACAGGGCTCGCTCTGGGGCCAACGTCCTGACTTTC. Translation: CAWFRDRARSGANVLTF.

The chain uses TRBV4-1 and TRBJ2-3; possibly TRBD2 for D (5 bases). The ends were cut back, 1 base at V and 5 bases at J, with 7 bases in the middle. This CDR3 spans 13 amino acids. Germline-derived CDR1 and CDR2 are MGHRA and YSYEKL. The CDR3 region has the DNA TGCGCCAGCAGCCAAGTCGCGGGAGATACGCAGTATTTT. It yields the protein CASSQVAGDTQYF.

The J gene is TRBJ2-5, the V gene TRBV27; D is undetermined. The ends were cut back, 8 bases at V and 1 base at J, with 14 bases in the middle. The CDR3 runs 14 residues. CDR1 and CDR2 from the germline V gene are MNHEY and SMNVEV (reference sequence). The CDR3, as DNA: TGTGCCAGCTGCTATATTGGTGCCCAAGAGACCCAGTACTTC. Encoded protein: CASCYIGAQETQYF.

CDR3 amino acids: CASFGFPGLYGYTF. CDR3 in DNA: TGTGCCAGCTTTGGCTTCCCGGGACTATATGGCTACACCTTC. This chain connects TRBV9 to TRBJ1-2; D might be TRBD1 (5 bases). This CDR3 has 14 residues. Germline V gene sequence: CDR1 SGDLS, CDR2 YYNGEE. Trimming left V 7 bases short and J 5 bases short, with 18 bases between. Combining the CDR3 with reference TRBV9 and TRBJ1-2 gives the whole variable domain DSGVTQTPKHLITATGQRVTLRCSPRSGDLSVYWYQQSLDQGLQFLIQYYNGEERAKGNILERFSAQQFPDLHSELNLSSLELGDSALYFCASFGFPGLYGYTFGSGTRLTVV.